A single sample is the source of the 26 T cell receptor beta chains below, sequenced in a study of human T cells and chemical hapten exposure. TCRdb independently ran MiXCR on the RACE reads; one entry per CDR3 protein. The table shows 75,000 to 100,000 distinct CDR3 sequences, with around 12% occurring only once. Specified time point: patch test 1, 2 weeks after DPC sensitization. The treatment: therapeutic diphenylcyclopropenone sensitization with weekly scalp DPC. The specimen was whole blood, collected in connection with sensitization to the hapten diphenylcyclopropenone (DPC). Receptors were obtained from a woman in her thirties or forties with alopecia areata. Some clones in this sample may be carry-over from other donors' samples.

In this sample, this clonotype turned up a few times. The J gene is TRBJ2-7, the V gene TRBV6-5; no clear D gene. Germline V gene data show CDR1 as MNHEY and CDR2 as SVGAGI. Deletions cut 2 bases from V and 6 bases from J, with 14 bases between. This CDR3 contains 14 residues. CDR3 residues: CASSYRRTPPEQYF. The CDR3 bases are TGTGCCAGCAGTTACAGAAGGACCCCACCCGAGCAGTACTTC.

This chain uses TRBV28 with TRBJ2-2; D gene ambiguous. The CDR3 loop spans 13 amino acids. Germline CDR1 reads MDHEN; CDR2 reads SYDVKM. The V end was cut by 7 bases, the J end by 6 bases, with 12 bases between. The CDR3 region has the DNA TGTGCCAGCACCCTTAATGGGGCCGGGGAGCTGTTTTTT. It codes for CASTLNGAGELFF.

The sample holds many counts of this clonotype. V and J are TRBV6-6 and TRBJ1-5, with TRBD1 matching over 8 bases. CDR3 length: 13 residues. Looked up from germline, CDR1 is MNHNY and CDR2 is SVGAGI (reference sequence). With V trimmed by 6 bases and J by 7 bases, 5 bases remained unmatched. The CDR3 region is CASRTGVFQPQHF. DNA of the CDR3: TGTGCCAGCAGGACAGGGGTCTTCCAGCCCCAGCATTTT.

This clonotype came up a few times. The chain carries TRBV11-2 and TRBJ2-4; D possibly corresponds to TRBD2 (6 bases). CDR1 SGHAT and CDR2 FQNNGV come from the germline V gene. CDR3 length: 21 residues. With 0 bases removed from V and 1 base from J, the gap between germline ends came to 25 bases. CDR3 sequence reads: CASSLEGSAGTLSRAKNIQYF. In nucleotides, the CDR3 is TGTGCCAGCAGCTTAGAGGGGAGCGCCGGGACTCTTTCTCGGGCCAAAAACATTCAGTACTTC. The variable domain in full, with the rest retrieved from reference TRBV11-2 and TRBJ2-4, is EAGVAQSPRYKIIEKRQSVAFWCNPISGHATLYWYQQILGQGPKLLIQFQNNGVVDDSQLPKDRFSAERLKGVDSTLKIQPAKLEDSAVYLCASSLEGSAGTLSRAKNIQYFGAGTRLSVL.

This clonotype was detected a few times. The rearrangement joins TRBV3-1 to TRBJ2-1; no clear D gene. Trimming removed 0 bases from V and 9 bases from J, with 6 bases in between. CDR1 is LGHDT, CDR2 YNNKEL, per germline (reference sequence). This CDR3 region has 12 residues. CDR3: CASSQEAVEQFF. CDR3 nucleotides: TGTGCCAGCAGCCAAGAGGCGGTTGAGCAGTTCTTC.

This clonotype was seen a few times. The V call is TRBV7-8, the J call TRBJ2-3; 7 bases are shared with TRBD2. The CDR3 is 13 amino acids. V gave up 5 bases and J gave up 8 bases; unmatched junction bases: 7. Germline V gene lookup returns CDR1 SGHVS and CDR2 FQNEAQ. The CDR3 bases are TGTGCCAGCAGCCCGGGACTAACACCTACGCAGTATTTT. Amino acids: CASSPGLTPTQYF.

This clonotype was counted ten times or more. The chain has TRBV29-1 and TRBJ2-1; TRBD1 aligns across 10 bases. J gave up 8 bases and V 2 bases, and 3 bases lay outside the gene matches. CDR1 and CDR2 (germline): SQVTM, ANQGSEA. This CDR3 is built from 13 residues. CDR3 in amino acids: CSVERDRGHEQFF. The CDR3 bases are TGCAGCGTTGAAAGGGACAGGGGTCATGAGCAGTTCTTC.

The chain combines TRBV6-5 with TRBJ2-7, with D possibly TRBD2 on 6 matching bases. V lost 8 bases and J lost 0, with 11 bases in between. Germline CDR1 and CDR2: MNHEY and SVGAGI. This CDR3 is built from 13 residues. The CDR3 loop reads CASYMEGSYEQYF. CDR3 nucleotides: TGTGCCAGCTATATGGAGGGCTCCTACGAGCAGTACTTC.

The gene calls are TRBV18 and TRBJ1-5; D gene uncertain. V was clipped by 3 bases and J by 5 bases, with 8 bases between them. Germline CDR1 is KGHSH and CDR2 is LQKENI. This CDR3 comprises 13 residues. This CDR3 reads CASSPGTDQPQHF. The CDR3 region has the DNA TGTGCCAGCTCACCGGGCACCGATCAGCCCCAGCATTTT.

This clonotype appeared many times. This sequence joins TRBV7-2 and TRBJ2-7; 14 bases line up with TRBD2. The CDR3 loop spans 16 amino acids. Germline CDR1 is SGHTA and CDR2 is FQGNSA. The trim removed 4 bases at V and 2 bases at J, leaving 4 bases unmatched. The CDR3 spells CASSSGTSGRPYEQYF. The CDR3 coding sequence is TGTGCCAGCAGCTCCGGGACTAGCGGGAGACCCTACGAGCAGTACTTC. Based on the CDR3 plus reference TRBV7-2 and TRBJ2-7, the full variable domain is GAGVSQSPSNKVTEKGKDVELRCDPISGHTALYWYRQSLGQGLEFLIYFQGNSAPDKSGLPSDRFSAERTGGSVSTLTIQRTQQEDSAVYLCASSSGTSGRPYEQYFGPGTRLTVT.

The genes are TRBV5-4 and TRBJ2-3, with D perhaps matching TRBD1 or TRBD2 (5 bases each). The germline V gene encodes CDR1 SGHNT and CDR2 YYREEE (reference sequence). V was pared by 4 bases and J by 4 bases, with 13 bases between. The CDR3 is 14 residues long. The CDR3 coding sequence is TGTGCCAGCAGCAAGGGACCGCCCCCAGATACGCAGTATTTT. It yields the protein CASSKGPPPDTQYF.

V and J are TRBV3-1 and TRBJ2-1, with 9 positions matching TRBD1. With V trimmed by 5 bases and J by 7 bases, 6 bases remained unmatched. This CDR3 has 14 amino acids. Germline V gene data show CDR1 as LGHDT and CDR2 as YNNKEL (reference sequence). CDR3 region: CASSSWDRENEQFF. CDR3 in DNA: TGTGCCAGCAGCTCATGGGACAGGGAGAATGAGCAGTTCTTC.

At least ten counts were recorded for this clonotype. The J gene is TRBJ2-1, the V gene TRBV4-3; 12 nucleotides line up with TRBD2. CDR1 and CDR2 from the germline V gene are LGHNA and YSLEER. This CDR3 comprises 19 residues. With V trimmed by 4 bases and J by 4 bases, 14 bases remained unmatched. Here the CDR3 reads CASSPRTSGTGGRYNEQFF. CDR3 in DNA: TGCGCCAGCAGCCCTCGGACTAGCGGGACGGGGGGGAGGTACAATGAGCAGTTCTTC.

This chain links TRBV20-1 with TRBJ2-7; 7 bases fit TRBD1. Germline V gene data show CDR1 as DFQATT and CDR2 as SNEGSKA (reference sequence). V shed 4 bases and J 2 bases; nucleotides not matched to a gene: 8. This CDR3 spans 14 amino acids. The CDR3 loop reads CSAKLPGQTYEQYF. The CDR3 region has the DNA TGCAGTGCTAAACTCCCGGGACAGACCTACGAGCAGTACTTC.

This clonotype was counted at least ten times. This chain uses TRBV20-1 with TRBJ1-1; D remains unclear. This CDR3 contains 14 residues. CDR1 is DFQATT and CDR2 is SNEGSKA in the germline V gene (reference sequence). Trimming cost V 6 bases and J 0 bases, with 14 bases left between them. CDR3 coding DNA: TGCAGTGCCACTCAAGGGTCCGTGAACACTGAAGCTTTCTTT. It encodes CSATQGSVNTEAFF.

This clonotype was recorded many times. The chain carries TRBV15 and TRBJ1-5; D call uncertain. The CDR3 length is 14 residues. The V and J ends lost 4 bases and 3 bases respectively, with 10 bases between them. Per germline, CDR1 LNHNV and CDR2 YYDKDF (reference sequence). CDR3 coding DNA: TGTGCCACCAGCAAAACACAGTTCAATCAGCCCCAGCATTTT. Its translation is CATSKTQFNQPQHF.

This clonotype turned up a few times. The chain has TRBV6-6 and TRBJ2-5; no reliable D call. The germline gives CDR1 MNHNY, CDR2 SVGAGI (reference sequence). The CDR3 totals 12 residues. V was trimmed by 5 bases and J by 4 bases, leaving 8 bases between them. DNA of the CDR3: TGTGCCAGCAGTAAAATATCAGAGACCCAGTACTTC. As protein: CASSKISETQYF.

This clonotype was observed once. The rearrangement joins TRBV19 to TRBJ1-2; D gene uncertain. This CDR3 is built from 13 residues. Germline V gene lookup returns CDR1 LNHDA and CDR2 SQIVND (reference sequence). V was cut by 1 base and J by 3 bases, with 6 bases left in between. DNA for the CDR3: TGTGCCAGTAGTATAGGTCGCGACTATGGCTACACCTTC. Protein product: CASSIGRDYGYTF. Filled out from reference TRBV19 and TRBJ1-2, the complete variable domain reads DGGITQSPKYLFRKEGQNVTLSCEQNLNHDAMYWYRQDPGQGLRLIYYSQIVNDFQKGDIAEGYSVSREKKESFPLTVTSAQKNPTAFYLCASSIGRDYGYTFGSGTRLTVV.

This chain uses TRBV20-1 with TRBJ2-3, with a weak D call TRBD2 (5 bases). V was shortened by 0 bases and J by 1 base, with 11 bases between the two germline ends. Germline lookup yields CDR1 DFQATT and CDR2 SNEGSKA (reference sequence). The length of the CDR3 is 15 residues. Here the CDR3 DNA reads TGCAGTGCTAGAGAACCAATGAGGGGCACAGATACGCAGTATTTT. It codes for CSAREPMRGTDTQYF.

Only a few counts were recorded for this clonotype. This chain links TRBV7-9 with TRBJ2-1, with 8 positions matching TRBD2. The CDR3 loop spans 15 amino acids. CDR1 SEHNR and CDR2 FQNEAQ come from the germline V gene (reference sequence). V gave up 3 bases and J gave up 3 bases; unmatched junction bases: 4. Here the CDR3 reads CASSFAGTSYNEQFF. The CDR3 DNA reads TGTGCCAGCAGCTTCGCCGGGACTAGCTACAATGAGCAGTTCTTC.

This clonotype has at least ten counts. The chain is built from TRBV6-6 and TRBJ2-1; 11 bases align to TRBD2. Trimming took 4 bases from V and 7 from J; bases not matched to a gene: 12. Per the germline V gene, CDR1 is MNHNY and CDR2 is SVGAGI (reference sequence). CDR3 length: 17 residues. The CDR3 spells CASSSSLAGGAMNEQFF. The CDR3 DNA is TGTGCCAGCAGTTCAAGCCTAGCGGGAGGTGCTATGAATGAGCAGTTCTTC.

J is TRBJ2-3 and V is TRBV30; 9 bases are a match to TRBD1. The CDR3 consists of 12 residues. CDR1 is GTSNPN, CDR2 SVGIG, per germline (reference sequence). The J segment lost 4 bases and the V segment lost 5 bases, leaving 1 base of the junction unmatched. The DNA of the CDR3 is TGTGCCTGGGGGACAGGGTCAGATACGCAGTATTTT. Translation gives CAWGTGSDTQYF.

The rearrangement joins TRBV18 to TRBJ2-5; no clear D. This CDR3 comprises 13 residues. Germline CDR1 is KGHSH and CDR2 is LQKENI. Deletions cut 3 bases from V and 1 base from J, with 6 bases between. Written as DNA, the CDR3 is TGTGCCAGCTCACCGGACCTCCAAGAGACCCAGTACTTC. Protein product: CASSPDLQETQYF.

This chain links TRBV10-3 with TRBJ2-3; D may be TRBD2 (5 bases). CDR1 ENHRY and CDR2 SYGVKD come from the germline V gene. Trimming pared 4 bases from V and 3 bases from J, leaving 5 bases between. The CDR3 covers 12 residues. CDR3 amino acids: CAISGRTDTQYF. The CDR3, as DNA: TGTGCCATCAGTGGGAGGACAGATACGCAGTATTTT.

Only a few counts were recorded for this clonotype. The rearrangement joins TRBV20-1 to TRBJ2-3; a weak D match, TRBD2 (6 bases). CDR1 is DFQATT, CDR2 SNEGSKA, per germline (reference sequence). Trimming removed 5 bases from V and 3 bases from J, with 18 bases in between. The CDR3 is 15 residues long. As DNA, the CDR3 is TGCAGTGCTCGTCGGCCTACGGGAGCAACAGATACGCAGTATTTT. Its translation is CSARRPTGATDTQYF.

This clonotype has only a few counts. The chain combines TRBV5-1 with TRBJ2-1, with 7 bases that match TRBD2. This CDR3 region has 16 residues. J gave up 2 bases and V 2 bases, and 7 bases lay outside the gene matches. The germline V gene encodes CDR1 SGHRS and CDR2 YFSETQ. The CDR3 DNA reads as TGCGCCAGCAGCTTCTTTGGACTAGGCCCCTACAATGAGCAGTTCTTC. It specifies CASSFFGLGPYNEQFF.